The 6 T cell receptor beta chains below come from one sample, sequenced in a study of chemoradiotherapy in HPV16-positive cancers. TCRdb's copy holds only in-frame clones and misses some; the assay was immunoSEQ multiplex PCR. Here the sample spans about 11,000 clones, more than 75% being singletons. This sample was gathered from a patient who underwent chemoradiotherapy. The origin of the receptors is a human donor with HPV-associated anogenital cancer.

This chain links TRBV11-2 with TRBJ2-1, with a weak D call TRBD1 (5 bases). Deletions cut 7 bases from V and 8 bases from J, with 18 bases between. Germline V gene lookup returns CDR1 SGHAT and CDR2 FQNNGV. The CDR3 consists of 14 residues. CDR3 bases: TGTGCCAGCACCCCCCCCCGCATAGGGGATGAGCAGTTCTTC. As protein: CASTPPRIGDEQFF.

This clone has more than one count but fewer than ten. The chain recombines TRBV11-2 with TRBJ2-6; D not certain. This CDR3 spans 14 amino acids. Between the trimmed V and J ends, which lost 1 base and 3 bases, there was a span of 4 bases. Germline V gene lookup returns CDR1 SGHAT and CDR2 FQNNGV. CDR3 sequence (DNA): TGTGCCAGCAGCTTAGGATTTGGGGCCAACGTCCTGACTTTC. As protein: CASSLGFGANVLTF.

The V gene is TRBV19, the J gene TRBJ2-5; 13 bases map to TRBD2. Germline V lookup: CDR1 LNHDA, CDR2 SQIVND (reference sequence). Trimming at V came to 5 bases and at J to 5 bases, leaving 5 bases not matched to a gene. The CDR3 consists of 15 residues. The CDR3 coding sequence is TGTGCCAGTAGTGTACTAGCGGGGGGGACCGAGACCCAGTACTTC. Its protein is CASSVLAGGTETQYF.

This clone was detected a few times. In DNA form, the CDR3 reads TGTGCCAGCAGCTTAGGCGGGGGCTACGAGCAGTACTTC. Translation gives CASSLGGGYEQYF. The chain links TRBV11-2 to TRBJ2-7; 7 bases align to TRBD2. This CDR3 is built from 13 residues. With V trimmed by 1 base and J by 3 bases, 0 bases remained unmatched. Germline-derived CDR1 and CDR2 are SGHAT and FQNNGV.

The V call is TRBV7-3, the J call TRBJ1-1, with a possible D match to TRBD1 (5 bases). The germline V gene encodes CDR1 SGHTA and CDR2 FQGTGA. With 1 base removed from V and 6 bases from J, the gap between germline ends came to 9 bases. CDR3 length: 13 amino acids. Here the CDR3 DNA reads TGTGCCAGCAGCTTAAACCGAGGGGCTGAAGCTTTCTTT. It is translated as CASSLNRGAEAFF.

J is TRBJ1-2 and V is TRBV6-5; possibly TRBD1 for D (6 bases). This CDR3 has 12 amino acids. CDR1 MNHEY and CDR2 SVGAGI come from the germline V gene. The germline V and J ends were trimmed by 6 bases and 8 bases, with 13 bases remaining between them. CDR3 sequence: CASSREGEGYTF. CDR3 nucleotides: TGTGCCAGCAGCCGAGAGGGGGAGGGCTACACCTTC.